The rows below give T cell receptor beta chains drawn from one sample of a study of immune evolution from preneoplasia to lung adenocarcinoma. Method: immunoSEQ multiplex PCR; TCRdb's copy keeps in-frame clones and lacks some. Of 9,000 to 10,000 clones listed, more than 75% were seen once; the top ten hold roughly 3%. Sequenced: FFPE invasive lung adenocarcinoma tissue. The source of these receptors is a person aged 65-85 years with invasive lung adenocarcinoma. Some clones in this sample may be carry-over from other donors' samples. Both conserved end residues are part of each CDR3. A D gene is named only where the DNA matches it firmly. Not all rows give a size; the values are once, few, many and, for expanded clones, a class.

cdr3_nt cdr3_aa d_call j_call v_call clone_size
TGTGCCAGCAGCTCGACTAGCGGGAGCTCCTACGAGCAGTACTTC CASSSTSGSSYEQYF TRBD2 TRBJ2-7 TRBV9 NA
TGTGCCAGCAGCGCCCAACCACAGAACACCTTC CASSAQPQNTF NA TRBJ1-2 TRBV4-2 NA
TGTGCCAGCAGTTTGGGTCGGACTACTGCAGCTTTCTTT CASSLGRTTAAFF NA TRBJ1-1 TRBV28 few
TGTGCCAGCCGCGCCAGGGCAGGTCAGCCCCAGCATTTT CASRARAGQPQHF NA TRBJ1-5 TRBV6-5 NA
TGCGCCAGCGGAAACGAGGAGCAGTACTTC CASGNEEQYF NA TRBJ2-7 TRBV10-2 NA
TGTGCCAGCAGTTTGGCACTTCCCAACACTGAAGCTTTCTTT CASSLALPNTEAFF NA TRBJ1-1 TRBV28 few
TGTGCCAGTGGAATGACGGTTTCTTACGAGCAGTACTTC CASGMTVSYEQYF NA TRBJ2-7 TRBV6-1 NA
TGCGCCAGCAGTGAGTCCGCGGGGGACGAGACCCAGTACTTC CASSESAGDETQYF TRBD2 TRBJ2-5 TRBV10-1 NA
TGTGCCAGCAGCTTAGGAACAGCGGGGGGATCAGATGTGCAGTACTTC CASSLGTAGGSDVQYF TRBD2 TRBJ2-7 TRBV7-9 NA
TGTGCCAGCAGTTCTAGCGGGGTTAGCACAGATACGCAGTATTTT CASSSSGVSTDTQYF TRBD2 TRBJ2-3 TRBV27 NA
TGTGCCAGCAGTTACGGCGGGACCTCTGGAAACACCATATATTTT CASSYGGTSGNTIYF NA TRBJ1-3 TRBV6-5 NA
TGTGCCTGGAAGGGTCAGACTGGCATTCAGTACTTC CAWKGQTGIQYF NA TRBJ2-4 TRBV30 NA
TGTGCCAGCAACCCCAGGACCGTCGAGACCCAGTACTTC CASNPRTVETQYF NA TRBJ2-5 TRBV28 NA
TGTGCCAGTAGTCGGGGACAGGGGGCAGGAGAGACCCAGTACTTC CASSRGQGAGETQYF TRBD1 TRBJ2-5 TRBV19 few
TGTGCCAGCACAGTAACAATCTACAATGAGCAGTTCTTC CASTVTIYNEQFF NA TRBJ2-1 TRBV2 NA
TGTGCCTGGAGTGTAGGGACGGGGGGTACAGATACGCAGTATTTT CAWSVGTGGTDTQYF TRBD2 TRBJ2-3 TRBV30 NA
TGTGCTAGCAGCTTAGCGGGGGCAGGCGAGCAGTACTTC CASSLAGAGEQYF TRBD2 TRBJ2-7 TRBV7-7 NA
TGTGCCATCAGTTCGGGGGGGTCTGGAGAAAAACTGTTTTTT CAISSGGSGEKLFF NA TRBJ1-4 TRBV10-3 NA
TGTGCCAGCAGTCCAACTGGGGAAGCTTTCTTT CASSPTGEAFF NA TRBJ1-1 TRBV28 NA
TGTGCCAGCAGTTCGTCCGGGACAGGGAGTCGGGATGAGCAGTTCTTC CASSSSGTGSRDEQFF TRBD1 TRBJ2-1 TRBV28 NA
TGTGCCAGCAGCTTCGGGAACACCGGGGAGCTGTTTTTT CASSFGNTGELFF NA TRBJ2-2 TRBV7-3 NA
TGTGCCAGCTTTAGGTCTAGCGGGAGGGCTGAGCAGTTCTTC CASFRSSGRAEQFF TRBD2 TRBJ2-1 TRBV2 NA
TGTGCCAGCAGCCCGGACAGGCACTCACAAGAGACCCAGTACTTC CASSPDRHSQETQYF TRBD1 TRBJ2-5 TRBV7-9 NA
TGCGCCAGCAGCGAGGGACTAGCGGGAGGATATACGCAGTATTTT CASSEGLAGGYTQYF TRBD2 TRBJ2-3 TRBV5-1 once
TGTGCCAGCAGCCCTGGGTACAGTTCAAACACCATATATTTT CASSPGYSSNTIYF NA TRBJ1-3 TRBV7-9 NA
TGTGCCAGCAGTTCCCTTGGGTCCTACGAGCAGTACTTC CASSSLGSYEQYF NA TRBJ2-7 TRBV2 once
TGTGCCTGGTTTTACCGGGACAGGGACGGGAAGACGGAGAACACTGAAGCTTTCTTT CAWFYRDRDGKTENTEAFF TRBD1 TRBJ1-1 TRBV30 NA
TGTGCCAGCAGTCGACAGGCTAACTACGAGCAGTACTTC CASSRQANYEQYF NA TRBJ2-7 TRBV6-5 NA
TGTGCCAGCAGTGAAGAAGGGGGGGCCCTTCGGGGTACGCAGTATTTT CASSEEGGALRGTQYF NA TRBJ2-3 TRBV2 NA
TGTGCCAGCAGTCACCCACGGACAGGGGCCGCCAGAGCTTTCTTT CASSHPRTGAARAFF TRBD1 TRBJ1-1 TRBV2 NA
TGTGCCAGCAATTTGGTGAACACTGAAGCTTTCTTT CASNLVNTEAFF NA TRBJ1-1 TRBV28 NA
TGTGCCTGGAGTGTAGGGAGGGGCGGGGAGCTGTTTTTT CAWSVGRGGELFF TRBD2 TRBJ2-2 TRBV30 NA
TGCAGCGTGTTCAAAGCGGATACGCAGTATTTT CSVFKADTQYF NA TRBJ2-3 TRBV29-1 NA
TGTGCCTGGAGTCAGGGGGGTGAAAAACTGTTTTTT CAWSQGGEKLFF TRBD1 TRBJ1-4 TRBV30 NA
TGTGCCAGCAGCCACGGGACAGGGGGCAATCAGCCCCAGCATTTT CASSHGTGGNQPQHF TRBD1 TRBJ1-5 TRBV7-9 NA
TGTGCCAGCACCTCGACAGGGAGCTATGGCTACACCTTC CASTSTGSYGYTF TRBD1 TRBJ1-2 TRBV6-1 NA
TGCGCCAGCAGCCAAGATGGGGCAGGGCCACCGAATCAGCCCCAGCATTTT CASSQDGAGPPNQPQHF NA TRBJ1-5 TRBV4-1 NA
TGTGCCAGCAGCGTATTACTCGGGGAGCTGTTTTTT CASSVLLGELFF NA TRBJ2-2 TRBV9 NA
TGTGCCAGCAGGGGGACAGGTGACTCTGGCTACACCTTC CASRGTGDSGYTF TRBD1 TRBJ1-2 TRBV28 NA
TGTGCCAGCATTCAGGGGCTAAGGGAAAAACTGTTTTTT CASIQGLREKLFF NA TRBJ1-4 TRBV2 NA
TGTGCCAGCAGTCTACGGACAGGAGGCTACACCTTC CASSLRTGGYTF TRBD1 TRBJ1-2 TRBV28 NA